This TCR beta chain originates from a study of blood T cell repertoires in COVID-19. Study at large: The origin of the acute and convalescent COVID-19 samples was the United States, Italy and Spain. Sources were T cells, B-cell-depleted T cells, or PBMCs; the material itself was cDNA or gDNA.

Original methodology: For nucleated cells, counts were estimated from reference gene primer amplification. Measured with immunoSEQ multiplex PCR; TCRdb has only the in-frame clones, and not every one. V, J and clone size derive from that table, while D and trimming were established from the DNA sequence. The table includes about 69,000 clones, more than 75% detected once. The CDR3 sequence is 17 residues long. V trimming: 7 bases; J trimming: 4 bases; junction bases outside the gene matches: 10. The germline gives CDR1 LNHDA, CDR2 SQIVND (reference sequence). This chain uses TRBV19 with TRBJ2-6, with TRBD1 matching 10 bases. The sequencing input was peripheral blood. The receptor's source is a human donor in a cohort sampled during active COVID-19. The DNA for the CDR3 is TGTGCCAGTACCCTCCGGGACAGGGGATCCGGGGCCAACGTCCTGACTTTC. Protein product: CASTLRDRGSGANVLTF.